These 7 T cell receptor beta chains originate from one sample sequenced in a study of Ad26.COV2.S vaccination and SARS-CoV-2 variants. Sequencing used immunoSEQ multiplex PCR; TCRdb keeps in-frame clones, though not all of them. The data contain about 350,000 clones, 75% to 90% of them singletons. Treatment in this sample: about 20 received Ad26.COV2.S at low or high dose, single or two shots; 5 received placebo; per-sample allocation not given. Day 63 after the first vaccine or placebo injection was the time point for sampling. The sample in question was peripheral blood, obtained in a trial of Ad26.COV2.S vaccine versus placebo. These receptors originate from a person aged 18-65 years who received the Ad26.COV2.S COVID-19 vaccine or a placebo.

The chain couples TRBV24-1 to TRBJ2-3, with D possibly matching TRBD2 (6 bases). The CDR3 spans 16 residues. Trimming left V 3 bases short and J 0 bases short, with 12 bases between. Germline CDR1 is KGHDR and CDR2 is SFDVKD. The CDR3 here is CATSDPAGFSTDTQYF. CDR3 sequence (DNA): TGTGCCACCAGTGATCCTGCGGGATTTAGCACAGATACGCAGTATTTT.

The chain has TRBV4-3 and TRBJ2-2, with D possibly called TRBD1 or TRBD2 (6 bases each). Germline V lookup: CDR1 LGHNA, CDR2 YSLEER. Trimming stripped 6 bases from V and 9 bases from J, with 11 bases between. This CDR3 is 12 amino acids long. This chain's CDR3 is CASSRGDRELFF. CDR3 bases: TGCGCCAGCAGTCGCGGGGACAGGGAGCTGTTTTTT.

This chain links TRBV18 with TRBJ1-4; D is ambiguous. Germline values: CDR1 KGHSH, CDR2 LQKENI. The germline V and J ends were trimmed by 6 bases and 4 bases, with 9 bases remaining between them. This CDR3 is built from 13 residues. The DNA for the CDR3 is TGTGCCAGCTCGTCCGATCTTAATGAAAAACTGTTTTTT. Amino acids: CASSSDLNEKLFF.

V and J are TRBV27 and TRBJ1-2, with D possibly matching TRBD1 (5 bases). The ends were cut back, 3 bases at V and 5 bases at J, with 16 bases in the middle. The length of the CDR3 is 15 residues. Germline assignment: CDR1 MNHEY and CDR2 SMNVEV (reference sequence). The CDR3 nucleotides are TGTGCCAGCAGTTTTGGGCCGGAAGGGGTGTATGGCTACACCTTC. It encodes CASSFGPEGVYGYTF.

This sequence joins TRBV20-1 and TRBJ2-7, with D possibly TRBD2 on 6 matching bases. The CDR3 extends over 13 amino acids. V lost 3 bases, J lost 3 bases, and 12 bases lay in between. Germline V CDR1 and CDR2: DFQATT, SNEGSKA (reference sequence). The CDR3 sequence: CSASPRTIYEQYF. In DNA, the CDR3 is TGCAGTGCTAGTCCCCGGACTATCTACGAGCAGTACTTC.

For this clone: Other DNA sequences in the same sample also yield this CDR3. The CDR3 is CASSSTGTGAYEQYF. CDR3 in DNA: TGTGCCAGCAGTTCGACCGGGACAGGGGCTTACGAGCAGTACTTC. The rearrangement links TRBV28 to TRBJ2-7; TRBD1 matches 10 bases. Germline V gene sequence: CDR1 MDHEN, CDR2 SYDVKM. CDR3 length equals 15 residues. The ends lost 4 bases at V and 4 bases at J; junction bases unmatched: 7.

The chain employs TRBV7-3 and TRBJ2-6; D assignment may be TRBD1 or TRBD2 (6 bases each). This CDR3 contains 20 residues. V lost 1 base, J lost 1 base, and 20 bases lay in between. CDR1 and CDR2 (germline): SGHTA, FQGTGA. The CDR3 bases are TGTGCCAGCAGCTTAAAAGCTGTATGGGGGGCCGAATCTGGGGCCAACGTCCTGACTTTC. This sequence encodes CASSLKAVWGAESGANVLTF.